These 25 T cell receptor beta chains were all obtained from the same sample, sequenced in a study of cytomegalovirus exposure and HLA in healthy donors. The PCR had 60 Vbeta and 13 Jbeta primers. Using immunoSEQ multiplex PCR, the repertoire was profiled, and TCRdb retains in-frame clones only, with some absent. Of over 65,000 clones in the sample, about 75% were seen once. The sample was PBMCs. The receptors originated from a woman under 40 in good health and CMV-seropositive.

The rearrangement uses TRBV18 and TRBJ1-3, with TRBD1 matching 7 bases. The CDR3 sequence is 15 residues long. Unmatched junction bases numbered 4, after V lost 1 base and J lost 4 bases. Germline V lookup: CDR1 KGHSH, CDR2 LQKENI. CDR3 loop: CASSPRQGSGNTIYF. CDR3 sequence (DNA): TGTGCCAGCTCACCACGACAGGGATCCGGAAACACCATATATTTT.

This clone was recorded once. V usage is TRBV9 and J usage is TRBJ2-5; D possibly corresponds to TRBD2 (5 bases). CDR3 length equals 14 residues. Between the trimmed V and J ends, which lost 0 bases and 2 bases, there was a span of 8 bases. Germline CDR1 reads SGDLS; CDR2 reads YYNGEE. DNA of the CDR3: TGTGCCAGCAGCGTAGGAGCGGCTCAAGAGACCCAGTACTTC. It yields the protein CASSVGAAQETQYF.

Of note for this clone: The sample carries other DNA sequences with the same CDR3. J is TRBJ2-1 and V is TRBV19; a possible D gene is TRBD1 (6 bases). The ends were cut back, 5 bases at V and 0 bases at J, with 11 bases in the middle. The CDR3 runs 15 residues. CDR1 is LNHDA and CDR2 is SQIVND in the germline V gene (reference sequence). CDR3 in amino acids: CASSADRSSYNEQFF. For the CDR3, the DNA is TGTGCCAGTAGTGCGGACAGAAGCTCCTACAATGAGCAGTTCTTC.

This clone appeared a few times. The V gene is TRBV6-1, the J gene TRBJ1-1, with D possibly TRBD1 on 6 matching bases. V was pared by 7 bases and J by 1 base, with 13 bases between. The length of the CDR3 is 14 residues. CDR1 and CDR2 from the germline V gene are MNHNS and SASEGT. CDR3: CASIEGGANTEAFF. The CDR3 DNA follows: TGTGCCAGCATTGAGGGGGGGGCGAACACTGAAGCTTTCTTT.

About this clone itself: Within the sample, other DNA sequences also encode this same CDR3. The V and J genes are TRBV30 and TRBJ2-4, with a tentative D call TRBD1 (6 bases). The CDR3 is made up of 12 amino acids. V was pared by 1 base and J by 8 bases, with 9 bases between. CDR1 is GTSNPN, CDR2 SVGIG, per germline (reference sequence). The CDR3 region has the DNA TGTGCCTGGAGTGACAGGGTAGACATTCAGTACTTC. Translating it yields CAWSDRVDIQYF.

This chain joins TRBV5-1 and TRBJ2-7; D unclear. Trimming removed 0 bases from V and 2 bases from J, with 6 bases in between. This CDR3 contains 13 residues. Germline-derived CDR1 and CDR2 are SGHRS and YFSETQ. CDR3 sequence: CASSLGAPYEQYF. The CDR3 coding sequence is TGCGCCAGCAGCTTGGGGGCCCCCTACGAGCAGTACTTC.

Worth noting for this clone: Germline and junction disagree at one end, which may indicate a read error. The rearrangement joins TRBV7-7 to TRBJ2-2; 9 bases align to TRBD1. The CDR3 is 15 residues long. The V gene's germline CDR1 is SSHAT and CDR2 FNYEAQ (reference sequence). The CDR3 reads CASSFGQGYTGELFF. The CDR3 region has the DNA TGTGCTAGCAGCTTCGGACAGGGGTATACCGGGGAGCTGTTTTTT.

V usage is TRBV2 and J usage is TRBJ2-1; TRBD2 matches at 11 bases. Germline CDR1 SNHLY, CDR2 FYNNEI. The V segment lost 7 bases and the J segment 0 bases; nucleotides outside the gene matches: 5. This CDR3 has 16 amino acids. The CDR3: CASNLAGGSSYNEQFF. The CDR3 DNA reads TGTGCCAGCAATCTAGCGGGAGGAAGCTCCTACAATGAGCAGTTCTTC.

V is TRBV6-1 and J is TRBJ1-1; no clear D gene. The V end lost 0 bases, the J end lost 4 bases, and 6 bases lay between the germline ends. In germline, CDR1 is MNHNS, CDR2 SASEGT. The CDR3 totals 13 residues. CDR3 sequence (DNA): TGTGCCAGCAGTGAAGCACTTTCCACTGAAGCTTTCTTT. Its protein product is CASSEALSTEAFF.

V gene TRBV9 combines with J gene TRBJ1-3, with a weak D call TRBD1 (6 bases). Germline V gene sequence: CDR1 SGDLS, CDR2 YYNGEE. The CDR3 runs to 15 residues. Trimming shortened V by 4 bases and J by 0 bases, and 11 bases separated the two germline ends. In nucleotides, the CDR3 is TGTGCCAGCAGCCCGGGACAACACTCTGGAAACACCATATATTTT. It yields the protein CASSPGQHSGNTIYF.

The chain is built from TRBV5-4 and TRBJ2-3, with 10 positions matching TRBD2. The CDR3 has 15 amino acids. Germline assignment: CDR1 SGHNT and CDR2 YYREEE (reference sequence). With 3 bases clipped from V and 3 bases from J, the junction kept 4 bases outside the gene matches. CDR3 sequence reads: CASSSGLADTDTQYF. CDR3 nucleotides: TGTGCCAGCAGCTCCGGACTAGCGGATACAGATACGCAGTATTTT.

The J gene is TRBJ1-1, the V gene TRBV7-9, with 7 bases fitting TRBD1. Germline CDR1 SEHNR, CDR2 FQNEAQ (reference sequence). V was pared by 5 bases and J by 5 bases, with 8 bases of the junction left unmatched. The CDR3 is 14 residues long. CDR3 protein: CASSQEGARTEAFF. DNA for the CDR3: TGTGCCAGCAGCCAAGAGGGGGCGCGTACTGAAGCTTTCTTT. Complete variable domain (other parts from reference TRBV7-9 and TRBJ1-1): DTGVSQNPRHKITKRGQNVTFRCDPISEHNRLYWYRQTLGQGPEFLTYFQNEAQLEKSRLLSDRFSAERPKGSFSTLEIQRTEQGDSAMYLCASSQEGARTEAFFGQGTRLTVV.

The rearrangement joins TRBV13 to TRBJ2-3; the D is unclear. The CDR3 runs 15 residues. V lost 8 bases, J lost 2 bases, and 17 bases lay in between. Germline CDR1 is PRHDT and CDR2 is FYEKMQ (reference sequence). In DNA, the CDR3 is TGTGCCAGCGGCCCCCTGGGTACTACCACAGATACGCAGTATTTT. Translating it yields CASGPLGTTTDTQYF.

The chain carries TRBV27 and TRBJ1-1, with a tentative D call TRBD1 (5 bases). V was clipped by 6 bases and J by 0 bases, with 17 bases between them. This CDR3 region has 16 residues. CDR1 is MNHEY, CDR2 SMNVEV, per germline (reference sequence). CDR3 sequence reads: CASSWGGAGLNTEAFF. In nucleotides, the CDR3 is TGTGCCAGCAGCTGGGGAGGGGCGGGACTGAACACTGAAGCTTTCTTT.

The CDR3 nucleotides read TGCGCCAGCAGTCACGTGGACCTTTGGGTGGACAGGGGTGGCTACACCTTC. Amino acids: CASSHVDLWVDRGGYTF. The chain joins TRBV23-1 to TRBJ1-2; 9 bases are shared with TRBD1. TRBV23-1 is an open reading frame, and its role is uncertain. The trim removed 3 bases at V and 7 bases at J, leaving 15 bases unmatched. This CDR3 contains 17 residues.

V usage is TRBV27 and J usage is TRBJ2-3; 8 bases align to TRBD2. V gave up 4 bases and J gave up 3 bases; unmatched junction bases: 3. The CDR3 is 14 residues long. Per the germline V gene, CDR1 is MNHEY and CDR2 is SMNVEV (reference sequence). DNA of the CDR3: TGTGCCAGCAGTTCCGGGACTAGAACAGATACGCAGTATTTT. Translated: CASSSGTRTDTQYF.

This chain uses TRBV19 with TRBJ1-5, with D unresolved. Trimming pared 8 bases from V and 1 base from J, leaving 12 bases between. CDR3 length equals 14 residues. Germline-derived CDR1 and CDR2 are LNHDA and SQIVND (reference sequence). The CDR3 coding sequence is TGTGCCAGTGACACCCCGGGGAGCAATCAGCCCCAGCATTTT. Translated, it gives CASDTPGSNQPQHF.

The chain carries TRBV6-5 and TRBJ1-2; possible D gene TRBD1, 6 bases. Trimming took off 2 bases at V and 2 bases at J, with 15 bases between the two ends. This CDR3 contains 16 residues. CDR1 is MNHEY, CDR2 SVGAGI, per germline. The CDR3 is CASSYAFIGGNYGYTF. As DNA, the CDR3 is TGTGCCAGCAGTTACGCCTTCATAGGGGGAAACTATGGCTACACCTTC.

CDR3 loop: CASSYVYSGANVLTF. The CDR3 DNA reads TGTGCCAGCAGTTACGTCTACTCTGGGGCCAACGTCCTGACTTTC. This rearrangement joins TRBV6-5 to TRBJ2-6; D gene ambiguous. V dropped 2 bases and J dropped 0 bases, with 5 bases sitting between them. Germline CDR1 and CDR2: MNHEY and SVGAGI. CDR3 size: 15 residues.

The rearrangement links TRBV4-2 to TRBJ2-2, with D unresolved. The CDR3 sequence is 15 residues long. CDR1 is LGHNA, CDR2 YNFKEQ, per germline. V was shortened by 4 bases and J by 0 bases, with 9 bases between the two germline ends. CDR3 protein: CASSLEQPNTGELFF. CDR3 nucleotide sequence: TGTGCCAGCAGCCTGGAGCAACCGAACACCGGGGAGCTGTTTTTT.

The chain has TRBV28 and TRBJ2-1; possible D gene TRBD2, 6 bases. CDR1 is MDHEN and CDR2 is SYDVKM in the germline V gene. This CDR3 spans 15 amino acids. Deletions cut 4 bases from V and 1 base from J, with 11 bases between. The CDR3 nucleotides read TGTGCCAGCAGTTCATTAGCGGTTTCCTACAATGAGCAGTTCTTC. Its translation is CASSSLAVSYNEQFF.

The chain couples TRBV5-4 to TRBJ2-5, with unresolved D. TRBJ2-7 explains the end of the DNA better; the J call may be wrong. CDR1 and CDR2 (germline): SGHNT, YYREEE (reference sequence). The CDR3 is 13 residues long. CDR3: CASSEDLIAEQYF. As DNA, the CDR3 is TGTGCCAGCAGCGAAGACTTAATCGCCGAGCAGTACTTC.

This clone was seen just once. V and J are TRBV6-5 and TRBJ2-7, with 15 bases identical to TRBD2. After removal of 4 bases from V and 9 bases from J, the junction contained 4 bases not matched to a gene. Germline loops: CDR1 MNHEY, CDR2 SVGAGI. The CDR3 has 14 amino acids. The CDR3 bases are TGTGCCAGCAGTTCGGGACTAGCGGGAGGCGCGCAGTACTTC. Translation gives CASSSGLAGGAQYF.

This sequence joins TRBV9 and TRBJ2-5; 7 bases agree with TRBD2. CDR1 is SGDLS, CDR2 YYNGEE, per germline. After removal of 0 bases from V and 3 bases from J, the junction contained 2 bases not matched to a gene. This CDR3 has 14 amino acids. In DNA, the CDR3 is TGTGCCAGCAGCGTAGGGGACTATGAAGAGACCCAGTACTTC. Amino acid sequence: CASSVGDYEETQYF.

The chain recombines TRBV28 with TRBJ1-5, with a tentative D call TRBD1 (5 bases). The CDR3 is made up of 15 amino acids. Germline loops: CDR1 MDHEN, CDR2 SYDVKM. V lost 8 bases and J 3 bases, leaving 17 bases between the germline ends. The CDR3 region has the DNA TGTGCCAGCTGTGGGGGAGGCCACTCCAATCAGCCCCAGCATTTT. Protein product: CASCGGGHSNQPQHF.